The 27 T cell receptor beta chains given below trace back to one sample, sequenced in a study of T-cell memory formation after mild COVID-19. TCRdb used MiXCR to reprocess the 5' RACE reads, holding one entry per CDR3 protein. The sample holds under 450,000 distinct CDR3 sequences, roughly 14% seen once. Sequencing was performed on PBMCs or a T cell subset sorted from them (not recorded which). Receptors were obtained from a man younger than 35 who had mild COVID-19 (a few samples of this study predate the infection). Cell type and time point are not known.

This clonotype was recorded a few times. The CDR3 loop reads CASSLLVTGASGYTF. Written as DNA, the CDR3 is TGTGCCAGCAGCTTACTAGTGACAGGGGCAAGTGGCTACACCTTC. V is TRBV11-2 and J is TRBJ1-2; TRBD1 agrees at 8 bases. CDR3 length: 15 residues. V was pared by 2 bases and J by 7 bases, with 9 bases of the junction left unmatched. Germline V CDR1 and CDR2: SGHAT, FQNNGV.

Many counts were recorded for this clonotype. The rearrangement joins TRBV7-9 to TRBJ1-2; D ambiguous. The germline gives CDR1 SEHNR, CDR2 FQNEAQ (reference sequence). V was cut by 5 bases and J by 0 bases, with 22 bases left in between. This CDR3 spans 18 amino acids. The CDR3 DNA sequence: TGTGCCAGCAGCCCATCGGGCTTTAAACACAGAGCTAACTATGGCTACACCTTC. Translated: CASSPSGFKHRANYGYTF.

V usage is TRBV5-1 and J usage is TRBJ1-4, with D possibly matching TRBD1 (6 bases). The CDR3 totals 16 residues. The V gene's germline CDR1 is SGHRS and CDR2 YFSETQ. The V end lost 2 bases, the J end lost 5 bases, and 16 bases lay between the germline ends. The CDR3: CASSFSTRTANEKLFF. DNA for the CDR3: TGCGCCAGCAGCTTCTCGACCCGGACAGCCAATGAAAAACTGTTTTTT. The entire variable domain, with the rest obtained from reference TRBV5-1 and TRBJ1-4, is as follows: KAGVTQTPRYLIKTRGQQVTLSCSPISGHRSVSWYQQTPGQGLQFLFEYFSETQRNKGNFPGRFSGRQFSNSRSEMNVSTLELGDSALYLCASSFSTRTANEKLFFGSGTQLSVL.

This clonotype was seen a handful of times. V usage is TRBV7-9 and J usage is TRBJ1-1; TRBD1 might be the D (6 bases). Germline CDR1 is SEHNR and CDR2 is FQNEAQ (reference sequence). The CDR3 contains 15 residues. Trimming stripped 2 bases from V and 0 bases from J, with 10 bases between. CDR3 sequence reads: CASSLWQGMNTEAFF. CDR3 DNA sequence: TGTGCCAGCAGCTTATGGCAGGGGATGAACACTGAAGCTTTCTTT.

A few counts support this clonotype. The chain has TRBV5-1 and TRBJ2-3; the D gene is possibly TRBD1 (6 bases). V lost 7 bases and J lost 1, with 13 bases in between. This CDR3 is built from 14 residues. Per the germline V gene, CDR1 is SGHRS and CDR2 is YFSETQ. The CDR3 bases are TGCGCCAGCGGCCCAGGGGTGGGCACAGATACGCAGTATTTT. Its protein is CASGPGVGTDTQYF.

This clonotype has a count of ten or more. The rearrangement uses TRBV6-6 and TRBJ1-5, with a weak D call TRBD1 (5 bases). Germline V gene lookup returns CDR1 MNHNY and CDR2 SVGAGI (reference sequence). The CDR3 covers 15 residues. Trimming took off 6 bases at V and 7 bases at J, with 19 bases between the two ends. Here the CDR3 reads CASSRRGDQGQPQHF. CDR3 coding DNA: TGTGCCAGCAGCCGCCGGGGGGACCAAGGACAGCCCCAGCATTTT.

This clonotype showed up just a few times. The chain is built from TRBV7-2 and TRBJ2-2; D may be TRBD1 (6 bases). This CDR3 spans 14 amino acids. Deletions cut 5 bases from V and 7 bases from J, with 14 bases between. Germline CDR1 reads SGHTA; CDR2 reads FQGNSA. The CDR3 protein is CASSPRVRGGELFF. CDR3 coding DNA: TGTGCCAGCAGCCCACGGGTCAGGGGCGGGGAGCTGTTTTTT.

The CDR3 sequence is CSAVNLAGGVTDTQYF. As DNA, the CDR3 is TGCAGTGCAGTGAATTTAGCGGGGGGGGTCACAGATACGCAGTATTTT. The J gene is TRBJ2-3, the V gene TRBV20-1; 11 nucleotides align to TRBD2. Per the germline V gene, CDR1 is DFQATT and CDR2 is SNEGSKA (reference sequence). CDR3 length: 16 amino acids. V trimming: 6 bases; J trimming: 2 bases; junction bases outside the gene matches: 10.

Remarks on this clonotype: The junction departs from the called germline gene at one end, perhaps through a read error. This rearrangement joins TRBV4-2 to TRBJ1-3; D not certain. This CDR3 region has 15 residues. Germline V gene lookup returns CDR1 LGHNA and CDR2 YNFKEQ. The CDR3: CARSQGLNSGNTIYF. The DNA of the CDR3 is TGTGCCAGAAGCCAAGGCCTCAACTCTGGAAACACCATATATTTT.

This clonotype showed up just a few times. The chain recombines TRBV4-3 with TRBJ1-1; weak D call: TRBD1 (5 bases). The V and J ends lost 3 bases and 0 bases respectively, with 23 bases between them. The CDR3 consists of 19 residues. Germline V gives CDR1 LGHNA, CDR2 YSLEER. In DNA, the CDR3 is TGCGCCAGCAGCCAGACATCCCCCGTGGGGCGTTCCCTGAACACTGAAGCTTTCTTT. Translated, it gives CASSQTSPVGRSLNTEAFF.

This clonotype has just a few counts. The chain combines TRBV5-1 with TRBJ2-7; D call uncertain. From germline, CDR1 is SGHRS and CDR2 YFSETQ. Deletions cut 3 bases from V and 3 bases from J, with 10 bases between. This CDR3 spans 13 amino acids. The CDR3 is CASSSAVGYEQYF. The CDR3 bases are TGCGCCAGCAGCTCCGCCGTAGGCTACGAGCAGTACTTC.

The table lists this clonotype with many counts. The CDR3 spells CASSLGGAVETQYF. The DNA for the CDR3 is TGTGCCAGCAGTTTGGGGGGGGCAGTGGAGACCCAGTACTTC. This chain links TRBV6-6 with TRBJ2-5, with D perhaps TRBD2 (7 bases). CDR1 is MNHNY, CDR2 SVGAGI, per germline (reference sequence). The V end was cut by 4 bases, the J end by 5 bases, with 14 bases between. This CDR3 is 14 amino acids long.

This clonotype was seen ten or more times. The V call is TRBV7-9, the J call TRBJ2-5; TRBD2 matches at 8 bases. In germline, CDR1 is SEHNR, CDR2 FQNEAQ (reference sequence). The CDR3 has 13 amino acids. The trim removed 5 bases at V and 2 bases at J, leaving 1 base unmatched. The DNA of the CDR3 is TGTGCCAGCAGCCGGGGGGGGCAAGAGACCCAGTACTTC. Amino acid sequence: CASSRGGQETQYF.

J is TRBJ2-7 and V is TRBV5-1; D possibly corresponds to TRBD2 (5 bases). V lost 0 bases and J 3 bases, leaving 13 bases between the germline ends. CDR1 is SGHRS and CDR2 is YFSETQ in the germline V gene. This CDR3 is 15 amino acids long. The CDR3 DNA reads TGCGCCAGCAGCTTGGCCGGGGTGGAAATCTACGAGCAGTACTTC. Residues: CASSLAGVEIYEQYF.

This clonotype was counted a few times. The chain couples TRBV11-2 to TRBJ2-2; 9 nucleotides match TRBD2. The CDR3 covers 18 residues. Germline V CDR1 and CDR2: SGHAT, FQNNGV. Unmatched junction bases numbered 10, after V lost 5 bases and J lost 0 bases. The CDR3 coding sequence is TGTGCCAGCAGCCTACAACCTAGCGGGGCCACGAACACCGGGGAGCTGTTTTTT. As protein: CASSLQPSGATNTGELFF. Full variable domain (outside the CDR3, taken from reference TRBV11-2 and TRBJ2-2): EAGVAQSPRYKIIEKRQSVAFWCNPISGHATLYWYQQILGQGPKLLIQFQNNGVVDDSQLPKDRFSAERLKGVDSTLKIQPAKLEDSAVYLCASSLQPSGATNTGELFFGEGSRLTVL.

As regards this clonotype: It is likely a read error, because the conserved phenylalanine at the end of the CDR3 is missing. J is TRBJ2-1 and V is TRBV5-1; D gene ambiguous. Germline V gene lookup returns CDR1 SGHRS and CDR2 YFSETQ. This CDR3 is 14 amino acids long. The V and J ends lost 1 base and 2 bases respectively, with 7 bases between them. For the CDR3, the DNA is TGCGCCAGCAGCTTGTCGGTTACCTACAATGAGCAGTTCTAC. Residues: CASSLSVTYNEQFY.

The J gene is TRBJ2-3, the V gene TRBV6-2 or TRBV6-3, with TRBD1 matching 12 bases. Trimming cost V 6 bases and J 5 bases; bases outside gene matches: 15. This CDR3 has 18 amino acids. The germline gives CDR1 MNHEY, CDR2 SVGEGT. The CDR3 DNA follows: TGTGCCAGCAGCTCTACCGGGACAGGGGGCGCAGGGATAGATACGCAGTATTTT. It codes for CASSSTGTGGAGIDTQYF.

The J gene is TRBJ2-1, the V gene TRBV9; 8 bases agree with TRBD1. V was pared by 0 bases and J by 5 bases, with 1 base of the junction left unmatched. CDR1 is SGDLS, CDR2 YYNGEE, per germline. CDR3 length equals 14 residues. CDR3 DNA: TGTGCCAGCAGCGTAGTGGACAGGGACAATGAGCAGTTCTTC. Translating it yields CASSVVDRDNEQFF.

This clonotype was seen a handful of times. A clone one base away is much larger, so this may be a read error. The chain couples TRBV12-3 or TRBV12-4 to TRBJ1-3, with D hard to call. V lost 6 bases and J 0 bases, leaving 6 bases between the germline ends. The CDR3 runs 13 residues. The DNA of the CDR3 is TGTGCCAGCAGGACACTCTCTGGAAACACCATATATTTT. This codes for CASRTLSGNTIYF.

The chain recombines TRBV29-1 with TRBJ2-3; TRBD2 aligns across 13 bases. The CDR3 covers 16 residues. Trimming cost V 7 bases and J 5 bases; bases outside gene matches: 12. The germline gives CDR1 SQVTM, CDR2 ANQGSEA. CDR3 bases: TGCAGCGCCGCGGATGGACTAGCGGGGGCGGGAGATACGCAGTATTTT. Translation: CSAADGLAGAGDTQYF.

This clonotype was counted a few times. V usage is TRBV7-9 and J usage is TRBJ2-5; no clear D gene. Trimming pared 0 bases from V and 2 bases from J, leaving 10 bases between. The germline gives CDR1 SEHNR, CDR2 FQNEAQ (reference sequence). The CDR3 consists of 15 residues. CDR3 loop: CASSLALSAQETQYF. The CDR3 nucleotides read TGTGCCAGCAGCTTAGCGCTGAGCGCTCAAGAGACCCAGTACTTC.

This clonotype was picked up a small number of times. The chain combines TRBV7-6 with TRBJ2-1; TRBD2 agrees at 12 bases. The germline V gene encodes CDR1 SGHVS and CDR2 FNYEAQ. This CDR3 has 15 amino acids. The ends lost 4 bases at V and 6 bases at J; junction bases unmatched: 4. CDR3 nucleotide sequence: TGTGCCAGCAGCTCGACTAGCGGGGGATTCAATGAGCAGTTCTTC. This encodes CASSSTSGGFNEQFF.

This clonotype was seen a handful of times. The CDR3 nucleotides are TGCGCCAGCAGCCAAGATCGTTCTAGCGGGGGGGCTGGGGACAATGAGCAGTTCTTC. Residues: CASSQDRSSGGAGDNEQFF. The chain recombines TRBV4-1 with TRBJ2-1; the match to TRBD2 covers 12 bases. The CDR3 has 19 amino acids. CDR1 is MGHRA, CDR2 YSYEKL, per germline. Germline trimming cut 0 bases from V and 5 bases from J; bases unmatched to any gene: 11.

This chain connects TRBV10-3 to TRBJ2-6; weak D call: TRBD1 (6 bases). V was clipped by 9 bases and J by 0 bases, with 18 bases between them. The CDR3 length is 17 residues. Germline V gene sequence: CDR1 ENHRY, CDR2 SYGVKD. The CDR3 sequence: CAIMATQGRSGANVLTF. In DNA form, the CDR3 reads TGTGCCATAATGGCAACCCAGGGGCGCTCTGGGGCCAACGTCCTGACTTTC.

J is TRBJ2-3 and V is TRBV7-2, with TRBD1 matching 8 bases. Germline loops: CDR1 SGHTA, CDR2 FQGNSA. Unmatched junction bases numbered 9, after V lost 5 bases and J lost 11 bases. The CDR3 runs 13 residues. The CDR3 DNA is TGTGCCAGCAGCGATCGACAGGGGAGTATGCAGTATTTT. Protein product: CASSDRQGSMQYF.

Many counts were recorded for this clonotype. The genes are TRBV11-2 and TRBJ1-2; D unresolved. Germline values: CDR1 SGHAT, CDR2 FQNNGV. The V gene lost 3 bases and the J gene lost 2 bases, with 13 bases spanning the gap. The CDR3 extends over 15 amino acids. This CDR3 reads CASSFAGTSNYGYTF. The DNA for the CDR3 is TGTGCCAGCAGCTTTGCAGGAACCAGCAACTATGGCTACACCTTC.

J is TRBJ1-5 and V is TRBV4-3, with D perhaps matching TRBD1 (6 bases). The CDR3 loop spans 14 amino acids. The germline CDR1 and CDR2 sequences are LGHNA and YSLEER. V gave up 1 base and J gave up 4 bases, with 8 bases separating them. The CDR3: CASSQGTANQPQHF. The CDR3 DNA reads TGCGCCAGCAGCCAAGGGACAGCTAATCAGCCCCAGCATTTT.